This entry lists 4 T cell receptor beta chains sequenced from one sample in a study of cytomegalovirus exposure and HLA in healthy donors (dated by TCRdb to 2017 to 2019). Libraries were constructed by the immunoSEQ multiplex PCR assay. For the multiplex PCR, a mixture combining 60 forward primers for TCR Vbeta segments and 13 reverse primers for TCR Jbeta segments was used. Held by TCRdb, this immuneACCESS table contains in-frame sequences only and omits some clones. Under half of the omission traces to an unresolved V gene where checked; the cause of the rest is unknown. The sample data list 200,000 to 250,000 clones, and roughly 70% of these were observed just once. The ten largest clones take up 1.8% of the sample. The sequenced sample was PBMCs. The receptors come from a woman in her twenties or thirties in good health and CMV-seronegative.

A note on this clone: Other DNA sequences in the same sample also yield this CDR3. CDR3 bases: TGTGCCACCAGCAGAGGCAGGGGTAAGGGTAACACTGAAGCTTTCTTT. Translated, it gives CATSRGRGKGNTEAFF. The chain recombines TRBV15 with TRBJ1-1; TRBD1 might be the D (6 bases). The CDR3 is 16 residues long. V was cut by 1 base and J by 2 bases, with 14 bases left in between. CDR1 LNHNV and CDR2 YYDKDF come from the germline V gene (reference sequence).

The chain employs TRBV30 and TRBJ2-2, with TRBD2 as a possible D gene (5 bases). CDR3 length equals 16 residues. Germline V CDR1 and CDR2: GTSNPN, SVGIG (reference sequence). Trimming left V 2 bases short and J 3 bases short, with 16 bases between. CDR3 loop: CAWSRGGHRHTGELFF. CDR3 DNA sequence: TGTGCCTGGAGTCGAGGCGGGCACCGGCACACCGGGGAGCTGTTTTTT.

This sequence joins TRBV9 and TRBJ2-3; D perhaps matches TRBD1 (6 bases). The V end was cut by 4 bases, the J end by 1 base, with 10 bases between. Germline CDR1 and CDR2: SGDLS and YYNGEE. The CDR3 runs 14 residues. The chain's CDR3 is CASSPGVGTDTQYF. CDR3 in DNA: TGTGCCAGCAGCCCAGGGGTCGGCACAGATACGCAGTATTTT.

There are a few counts of this clone. CDR3 in amino acids: CASRAAAVSGTEAFF. The CDR3 DNA follows: TGTGCCAGTAGGGCGGCAGCGGTGTCGGGCACTGAAGCTTTCTTT. The chain links TRBV19 to TRBJ1-1; D not resolved. Germline assignment: CDR1 LNHDA and CDR2 SQIVND (reference sequence). Trimming took 6 bases from V and 4 from J, leaving 18 bases between them. CDR3 length equals 15 residues.